The 29 T cell receptor beta chains presented below share a single source sample, sequenced in a study of regulatory T cells in long-lasting Graves disease (dated by TCRdb to about 2021). What this sample's time point label stands for: newly diagnosed GD, antithyroid drugs for less than 3 months. RNA was extracted from PBMCs in TRIzol for both TCR sequencing and RNA sequencing. The protocol used for the library was multiplex PCR. The instrument given in TCRdb is Illumina HiSeq 4000. iRepertoire HTBI primers and Arm-PCR amplification of CDR3 regions were used to construct TCR beta libraries. TCRdb trimmed public reads at Q25 via fastp, called clones via MiXCR and kept in-frame beta chains. Every distinct CDR3 protein forms one entry, paired with its most common genes and DNA. The sample contains 400,000 to 550,000 distinct CDR3 sequences, about 16% of them found a single time. Of the sample, approximately 16% is held by the ten largest clones.

These data were likewise used in another study, on T cells in Graves' hyperthyroidism and ophthalmopathy.

Sequencing used peripheral blood mononuclear cells (PBMCs), obtained at new diagnosis, from a patient treated with antithyroid drugs. The receptors were sampled from a woman in her twenties or thirties with Graves disease. Donor details come from another sample of the same person, matched by shared clones.

The chain couples TRBV4-2 to TRBJ1-2; tentatively, D is TRBD1 (6 bases). The CDR3 length is 17 residues. Germline V gene sequence: CDR1 LGHNA, CDR2 YNFKEQ. The ends were cut back, 1 base at V and 7 bases at J, with 22 bases in the middle. CDR3 sequence reads: CASSQGGQGSNSFGYTF. As DNA, the CDR3 is TGTGCCAGCAGCCAAGGGGGGCAGGGGTCTAACTCTTTTGGCTACACCTTC.

This rearrangement joins TRBV6-1 to TRBJ2-4; the D gene could be TRBD1 or TRBD2 (5 bases each). V lost 2 bases and J lost 10, with 18 bases in between. Germline CDR1 MNHNS, CDR2 SASEGT. The CDR3 contains 15 residues. This chain's CDR3 is CASSEWGPTPFIQYF. CDR3 sequence (DNA): TGTGCCAGCAGTGAATGGGGACCGACTCCGTTTATTCAGTACTTC.

Ten or more counts support this clonotype. The chain combines TRBV7-9 with TRBJ1-1; D unclear. CDR1 and CDR2 from the germline V gene are SEHNR and FQNEAQ (reference sequence). CDR3 size: 14 residues. The V gene lost 3 bases and the J gene lost 1 base, with 9 bases spanning the gap. CDR3 bases: TGTGCCAGCAGCTTTGGGTCGGCGAACACTGAAGCTTTCTTT. Protein product: CASSFGSANTEAFF.

With regard to this clonotype: This may come from a read error, since a much larger clone is one base off. The V and J genes are TRBV6-9 and TRBJ1-4; tentatively, D is TRBD1 (6 bases). The CDR3 consists of 15 residues. Looked up from germline, CDR1 is MNHGY and CDR2 is SVAAGI. CDR3 region: CASSYSDRSAERLFF. In DNA, the CDR3 is TGTGCCAGCAGTTACTCTGACAGGTCGGCTGAAAGACTGTTTTTT.

V gene TRBV29-1 combines with J gene TRBJ1-5, with D unresolved. Germline assignment: CDR1 SQVTM and CDR2 ANQGSEA. V lost 3 bases, J lost 0 bases, and 9 bases lay in between. CDR3 size: 14 residues. DNA of the CDR3: TGCAGCGTTGAGGTGGGCGGTAGCAATCAGCCCCAGCATTTT. It is translated as CSVEVGGSNQPQHF. The full variable domain, its missing parts supplied by reference TRBV29-1 and TRBJ1-5, is SAVISQKPSRDICQRGTSLTIQCQVDSQVTMMFWYRQQPGQSLTLIATANQGSEATYESGFVIDKFPISRPNLTFSTLTVSNMSPEDSSIYLCSVEVGGSNQPQHFGDGTRLSIL.

The chain couples TRBV25-1 to TRBJ2-3; perhaps D is TRBD1 or TRBD2 (6 bases each). Germline values: CDR1 MGHDK, CDR2 SYGVNS. V shed 7 bases and J shed 7 bases, with 15 bases lying between them. The CDR3 has 13 residues. The CDR3, as DNA: TGTGCCAGCATCGTCGGGGGCGGTTATACGCAGTATTTT. This gives the protein CASIVGGGYTQYF.

At least ten counts were recorded for this clonotype. V and J are TRBV2 and TRBJ2-5; D may be TRBD1 (6 bases). Germline CDR1 SNHLY, CDR2 FYNNEI. This CDR3 comprises 15 residues. The germline V and J ends were trimmed by 5 bases and 2 bases, with 15 bases remaining between them. The CDR3 nucleotides are TGTGCCAGCAGTTCGAACAGGGCCCAACAAGAGACCCAGTACTTC. Protein: CASSSNRAQQETQYF.

This clonotype came up many times. CDR3 protein: CASSLTRNEQYF. As DNA, the CDR3 is TGTGCCAGCAGCTTAACGAGGAACGAGCAGTACTTC. The chain employs TRBV13 and TRBJ2-7; the D is unclear. The CDR3 consists of 12 residues. Germline CDR1 reads PRHDT; CDR2 reads FYEKMQ (reference sequence). Trimming stripped 2 bases from V and 5 bases from J, with 7 bases between.

The chain has TRBV29-1 and TRBJ2-6; D may be TRBD2 (5 bases). Germline V gene sequence: CDR1 SQVTM, CDR2 ANQGSEA. The CDR3 length is 15 residues. Between the trimmed V and J ends, which lost 0 bases and 0 bases, there was a span of 6 bases. Written as DNA, the CDR3 is TGCAGCGTTGAAGACGGGGTCTCTGGGGCCAACGTCCTGACTTTC. It is translated as CSVEDGVSGANVLTF. The complete variable domain, with remaining parts taken from reference TRBV29-1 and TRBJ2-6, reads SAVISQKPSRDICQRGTSLTIQCQVDSQVTMMFWYRQQPGQSLTLIATANQGSEATYESGFVIDKFPISRPNLTFSTLTVSNMSPEDSSIYLCSVEDGVSGANVLTFGAGSRLTVL.

This clonotype was counted ten times or more. V usage is TRBV28 and J usage is TRBJ2-7; 11 bases fit TRBD2. The trim removed 6 bases at V and 4 bases at J, leaving 8 bases unmatched. This CDR3 has 15 amino acids. Germline loops: CDR1 MDHEN, CDR2 SYDVKM. The CDR3 DNA reads as TGTGCCAGCAGCCTACTAGCGGGAGAAGGGTACGAGCAGTACTTC. This sequence encodes CASSLLAGEGYEQYF. Full variable domain (outside the CDR3, taken from reference TRBV28 and TRBJ2-7): DVKVTQSSRYLVKRTGEKVFLECVQDMDHENMFWYRQDPGLGLRLIYFSYDVKMKEKGDIPEGYSVSREKKERFSLILESASTNQTSMYLCASSLLAGEGYEQYFGPGTRLTVT.

This clonotype has a count of ten or more. The chain carries TRBV25-1 and TRBJ1-1, with D hard to call. The CDR3 has 15 residues. V lost 1 base and J 3 bases, leaving 12 bases between the germline ends. CDR1 is MGHDK, CDR2 SYGVNS, per germline. CDR3 in DNA: TGTGCCAGCAGTGAATCGGGTTCGAGAGACACTGAAGCTTTCTTT. It yields the protein CASSESGSRDTEAFF.

This chain joins TRBV11-2 and TRBJ2-7, with D maybe TRBD2 (6 bases). This CDR3 has 13 amino acids. V was shortened by 7 bases and J by 3 bases, with 13 bases between the two germline ends. The V gene's germline CDR1 is SGHAT and CDR2 FQNNGV. The DNA of the CDR3 is TGTGCCAGCAACCCGGGACTTATCTACGAGCAGTACTTC. This encodes CASNPGLIYEQYF.

Comments on this clonotype: Being one base from a much bigger clone, this may be a read error. The chain joins TRBV20-1 to TRBJ1-1; a possible D gene is TRBD1 (5 bases). The CDR3 contains 12 residues. Germline V gives CDR1 DFQATT, CDR2 SNEGSKA (reference sequence). Trimming left V 7 bases short and J 8 bases short, with 17 bases between. As DNA, the CDR3 is TGCAGTGAGAAAAGGGGAGGCCCGGAAGCTTTCTTT. It specifies CSEKRGGPEAFF.

Comment on this clonotype: Just one base apart from a much larger clone, this may be a read error. The chain links TRBV24-1 to TRBJ2-7, with D possibly TRBD2 on 6 matching bases. Per the germline V gene, CDR1 is KGHDR and CDR2 is SFDVKD. The CDR3 runs to 15 residues. The V gene lost 2 bases and the J gene lost 7 bases, with 17 bases spanning the gap. The CDR3 DNA follows: TGTGCCACCAGTGATTCGGTCTCCGGACTAAATGAGCAGTACTTC. Protein sequence: CATSDSVSGLNEQYF.

For this clonotype: This may stem from a read error, because a much larger clone lies one nucleotide away. V gene TRBV11-2 combines with J gene TRBJ2-1, with 8 positions matching TRBD1. Germline-derived CDR1 and CDR2 are SGHAT and FQNNGV. After removal of 1 base from V and 13 bases from J, the junction contained 15 bases not matched to a gene. CDR3 length: 16 amino acids. Here the CDR3 DNA reads TGTGCCAGCAGCTTAGGTGATTGGACAGGGAAAGAGACCCAGTTCTTC. This sequence encodes CASSLGDWTGKETQFF.

This clonotype was detected ten times or more. This chain uses TRBV10-3 with TRBJ2-7, with 9 bases fitting TRBD1. The germline gives CDR1 ENHRY, CDR2 SYGVKD. The CDR3 has 14 residues. The J segment lost 1 base and the V segment lost 6 bases, leaving 4 bases of the junction unmatched. This CDR3 is CAIRDDRGSYEQYF. In DNA form, the CDR3 reads TGTGCCATCAGGGACGACAGGGGGTCCTACGAGCAGTACTTC.

As regards this clonotype: A much larger clone sits a single nucleotide away, making a read error possible. The gene calls are TRBV28 and TRBJ1-2; D might be TRBD1 (6 bases). Per the germline V gene, CDR1 is MDHEN and CDR2 is SYDVKM. The CDR3 is 15 residues long. CDR3 nucleotides: TGTGCCGGCAGTTCCCGGACAGCCCCTTCGCATGGCTACACCTTC. Its translation is CAGSSRTAPSHGYTF.

This clonotype was observed many times. The V and J genes are TRBV28 and TRBJ2-7; D is unclear. Trimming pared 2 bases from V and 5 bases from J, leaving 4 bases between. Looked up from germline, CDR1 is MDHEN and CDR2 is SYDVKM. This CDR3 region has 11 residues. The DNA for the CDR3 is TGTGCCAGCAGTTTACGGCACGAGCAGTACTTC. Translated: CASSLRHEQYF.

V gene TRBV14 combines with J gene TRBJ2-7, with no clear D. The CDR3 runs to 15 residues. The V end was cut by 2 bases, the J end by 1 base, with 12 bases between. The germline V gene has CDR1 SGHDN and CDR2 FVKESK. The CDR3 protein is CASSQWEGNSYEQYF. As DNA, the CDR3 is TGTGCCAGCAGCCAATGGGAAGGGAATTCCTACGAGCAGTACTTC.

This clonotype came up many times. The chain combines TRBV27 with TRBJ2-1, with TRBD2 as a possible D gene (5 bases). The CDR3 has 15 amino acids. CDR1 and CDR2 from the germline V gene are MNHEY and SMNVEV (reference sequence). Deletions cut 7 bases from V and 3 bases from J, with 16 bases between. In DNA, the CDR3 is TGTGCCAGCAACGTGGCGGGCGGCAGCTACAATGAGCAGTTCTTC. Its protein product is CASNVAGGSYNEQFF.

This chain links TRBV7-9 with TRBJ2-5; D gene ambiguous. CDR3 length: 15 amino acids. V was shortened by 5 bases and J by 2 bases, with 15 bases between the two germline ends. Per germline, CDR1 SEHNR and CDR2 FQNEAQ (reference sequence). In DNA, the CDR3 is TGTGCCAGCAGCCAGAGAGACCCGCGACAAGAGACCCAGTACTTC. Translation gives CASSQRDPRQETQYF.

In its sample, this clonotype was seen many times. The chain combines TRBV7-3 with TRBJ2-1; 7 bases are a match to TRBD2. The CDR3 extends over 15 amino acids. V dropped 6 bases and J dropped 3; count of bases not matched to a gene: 8. CDR1 is SGHTA and CDR2 is FQGTGA in the germline V gene. The CDR3 reads CASSLASGRYNEQFF. As DNA, the CDR3 is TGTGCCAGCAGTCTAGCTAGCGGACGCTACAATGAGCAGTTCTTC.

The chain uses TRBV11-3 and TRBJ2-1, with D maybe TRBD2 (5 bases). The CDR3 extends over 14 amino acids. The germline V and J ends were trimmed by 5 bases and 2 bases, with 10 bases remaining between them. Germline V CDR1 and CDR2: SGHNT, YENEEA. Here the CDR3 reads CASSSGVPYNEQFF. The CDR3 DNA sequence: TGTGCCAGCAGCAGCGGAGTTCCCTACAATGAGCAGTTCTTC.

This clonotype was counted between two and nine times. The J gene is TRBJ2-3, the V gene TRBV12-3 or TRBV12-4; D gene unclear. V shed 3 bases and J shed 2 bases, with 9 bases lying between them. The CDR3 runs to 14 residues. The CDR3 DNA follows: TGTGCCAGCAGTTTGGACCAACACACAGATACGCAGTATTTT. Translating it yields CASSLDQHTDTQYF.

This clonotype has more than one count but fewer than ten. The chain couples TRBV19 to TRBJ1-1, with 10 bases lining up with TRBD1. The CDR3 covers 15 residues. V trimming: 7 bases; J trimming: 6 bases; junction bases outside the gene matches: 11. Germline assignment: CDR1 LNHDA and CDR2 SQIVND (reference sequence). CDR3: CASTTSRDRGPEAFF. CDR3 in DNA: TGTGCCAGTACTACCTCCCGGGACAGGGGCCCTGAAGCTTTCTTT.

The sample holds a few counts of this clonotype. This chain uses TRBV12-3 or TRBV12-4 with TRBJ2-7; D is unclear. This CDR3 is built from 14 residues. Trimming stripped 6 bases from V and 2 bases from J, with 14 bases between. The CDR3 DNA follows: TGTGCCAGCAGGCTTGGCCGGAGAGCCTACGAGCAGTACTTC. It translates to CASRLGRRAYEQYF.

This clonotype was detected ten times or more. The chain recombines TRBV12-3 or TRBV12-4 with TRBJ1-5, with D perhaps matching TRBD1 (6 bases). This CDR3 has 13 amino acids. With 4 bases removed from V and 12 bases from J, the gap between germline ends came to 16 bases. The CDR3 sequence is CASSYQGMLNQHF. DNA for the CDR3: TGTGCCAGCAGTTACCAGGGGATGTTGAACCAGCATTTT.

V usage is TRBV19 and J usage is TRBJ1-4; no reliable D call. The CDR3 covers 11 residues. Trimming cost V 11 bases and J 10 bases, with 14 bases left between them. Per the germline V gene, CDR1 is LNHDA and CDR2 is SQIVND (reference sequence). CDR3 DNA sequence: TGTGCCGAACGCGGGTATGGAAAACTGTTTTTT. As protein: CAERGYGKLFF.

This clonotype appeared many times. This chain connects TRBV11-2 to TRBJ2-7; possibly TRBD1 for D (5 bases). V was cut by 5 bases and J by 1 base, with 15 bases left in between. This CDR3 spans 15 amino acids. Per the germline V gene, CDR1 is SGHAT and CDR2 is FQNNGV. The CDR3 here is CASSPPQGFSYEQYF. In DNA, the CDR3 is TGTGCCAGCAGCCCACCCCAGGGTTTTTCCTACGAGCAGTACTTC.